These T cell receptor beta chains were read from a single sample in a study of blood T cells in healthy people across ages. TCRdb re-derived calls from the 5' RACE reads in MiXCR, one entry per CDR3 protein. The sample carries more than 900,000 distinct CDR3 sequences, under 30% recorded once. The data were also submitted as part of a second study, on T cells of mothers and their children.

The sequenced sample consisted of blood. Receptor source: a girl aged 2 to 10 in good health. Both conserved end residues are part of each CDR3. Fields, in order: V gene, J gene, CDR3 protein.

>TRBV7-2|TRBJ2-1
CASSLNTGSYLEQFF
>TRBV20-1|TRBJ1-5
CSATWGNQPQHF
>TRBV7-8|TRBJ1-1
CASSLSGGWTEAFF
>TRBV2|TRBJ2-5
CASSPGGLEETQYF
>TRBV13|-
CASSEYRVVEQFF
>TRBV9|-
CASSVGDVSYEQYF
>TRBV20-1|TRBJ1-2
CSAINPTRGYGYTF
>TRBV5-1|TRBJ2-5
CASALGTWGTSGSDETQYF
>TRBV3-1|TRBJ2-1
CASSQALATSSYNEQFF
>TRBV3-1|TRBJ2-5
CASSREDGQETQYF
>TRBV9|-
CASSRGSPLEQYF
>TRBV7-9|TRBJ1-4
CASSFRAGNEKLFF